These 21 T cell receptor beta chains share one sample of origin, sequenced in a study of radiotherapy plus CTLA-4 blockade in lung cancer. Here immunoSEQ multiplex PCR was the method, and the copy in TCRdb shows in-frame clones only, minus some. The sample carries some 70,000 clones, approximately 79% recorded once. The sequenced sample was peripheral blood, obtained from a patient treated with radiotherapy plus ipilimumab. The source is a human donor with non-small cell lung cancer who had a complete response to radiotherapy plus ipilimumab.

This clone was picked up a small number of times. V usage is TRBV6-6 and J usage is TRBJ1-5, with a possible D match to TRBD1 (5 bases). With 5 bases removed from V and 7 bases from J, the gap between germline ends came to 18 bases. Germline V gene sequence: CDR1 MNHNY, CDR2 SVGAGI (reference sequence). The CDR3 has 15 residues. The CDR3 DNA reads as TGTGCCAGCAGTAACTACAGGCTTGCGAGCCAGCCCCAGCATTTT. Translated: CASSNYRLASQPQHF.

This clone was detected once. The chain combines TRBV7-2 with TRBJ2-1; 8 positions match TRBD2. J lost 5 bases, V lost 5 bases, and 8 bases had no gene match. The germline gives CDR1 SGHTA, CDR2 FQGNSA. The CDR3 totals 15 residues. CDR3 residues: CASSLYGGDNNEQFF. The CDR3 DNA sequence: TGTGCCAGCAGCCTGTACGGGGGGGACAACAATGAGCAGTTCTTC.

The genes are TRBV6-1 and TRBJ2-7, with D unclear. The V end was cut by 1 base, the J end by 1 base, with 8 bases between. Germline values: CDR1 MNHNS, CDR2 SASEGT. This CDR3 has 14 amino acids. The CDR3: CASSEVASSYEQYV. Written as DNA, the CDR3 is TGTGCCAGCAGTGAAGTCGCTTCGTCCTACGAGCAGTACGTC.

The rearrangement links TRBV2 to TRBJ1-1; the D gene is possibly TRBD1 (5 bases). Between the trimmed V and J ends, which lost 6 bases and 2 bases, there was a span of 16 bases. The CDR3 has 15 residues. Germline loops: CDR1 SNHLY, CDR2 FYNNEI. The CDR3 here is CASRDRSGGNTEAFF. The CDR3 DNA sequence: TGTGCCAGCAGGGACCGTAGCGGGGGAAACACTGAAGCTTTCTTT.

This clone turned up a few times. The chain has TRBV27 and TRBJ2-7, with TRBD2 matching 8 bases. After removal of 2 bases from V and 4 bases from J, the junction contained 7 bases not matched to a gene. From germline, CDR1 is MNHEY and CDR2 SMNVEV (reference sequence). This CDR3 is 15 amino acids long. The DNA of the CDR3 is TGTGCCAGCAGTTTAGGTCCGTCGGGAGGGTACGAGCAGTACTTC. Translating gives CASSLGPSGGYEQYF.

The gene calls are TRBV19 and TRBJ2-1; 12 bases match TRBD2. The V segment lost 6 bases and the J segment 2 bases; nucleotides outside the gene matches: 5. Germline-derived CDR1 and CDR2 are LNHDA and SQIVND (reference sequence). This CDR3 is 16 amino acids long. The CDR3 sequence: CASRSRLAGAYNEQFF. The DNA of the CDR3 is TGTGCCAGTAGGAGCCGACTAGCGGGAGCCTACAATGAGCAGTTCTTC.

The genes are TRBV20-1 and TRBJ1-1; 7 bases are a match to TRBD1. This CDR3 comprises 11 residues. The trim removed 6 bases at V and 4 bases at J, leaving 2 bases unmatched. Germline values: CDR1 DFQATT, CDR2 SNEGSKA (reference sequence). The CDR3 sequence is CSARQGTEAFF. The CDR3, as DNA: TGCAGTGCGAGACAGGGCACTGAAGCTTTCTTT.

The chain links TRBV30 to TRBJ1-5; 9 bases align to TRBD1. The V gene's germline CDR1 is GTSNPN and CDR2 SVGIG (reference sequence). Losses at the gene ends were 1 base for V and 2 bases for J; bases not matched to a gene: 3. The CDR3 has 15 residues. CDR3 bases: TGTGCCTGGAGTGCGGGACAGGGAGGCAATCAGCCCCAGCATTTT. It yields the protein CAWSAGQGGNQPQHF. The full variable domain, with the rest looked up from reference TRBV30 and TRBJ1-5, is SQTIHQWPATLVQPVGSPLSLECTVEGTSNPNLYWYRQAAGRGLQLLFYSVGIGQISSEVPQNLSASRPQDRQFILSSKKLLLSDSGFYLCAWSAGQGGNQPQHFGDGTRLSIL.

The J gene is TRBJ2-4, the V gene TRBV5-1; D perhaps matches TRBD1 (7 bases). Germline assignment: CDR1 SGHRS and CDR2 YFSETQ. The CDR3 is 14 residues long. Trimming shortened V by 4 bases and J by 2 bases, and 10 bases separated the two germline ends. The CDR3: CASSGGGPKNIQYF. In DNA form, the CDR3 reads TGCGCCAGCAGCGGAGGGGGCCCCAAAAACATTCAGTACTTC.

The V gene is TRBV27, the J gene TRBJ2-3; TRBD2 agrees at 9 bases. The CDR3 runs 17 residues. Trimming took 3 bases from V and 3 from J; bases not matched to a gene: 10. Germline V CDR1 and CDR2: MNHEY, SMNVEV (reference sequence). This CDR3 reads CASSFAWLAGRTDTQYF. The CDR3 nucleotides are TGTGCCAGCAGTTTCGCCTGGCTAGCGGGGAGAACAGATACGCAGTATTTT.

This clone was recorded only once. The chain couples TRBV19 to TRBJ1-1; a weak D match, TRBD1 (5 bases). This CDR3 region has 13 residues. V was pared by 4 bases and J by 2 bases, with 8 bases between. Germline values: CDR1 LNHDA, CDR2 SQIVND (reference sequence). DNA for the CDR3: TGTGCCAGTAGTAGACAGATTAACACTGAAGCTTTCTTT. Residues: CASSRQINTEAFF. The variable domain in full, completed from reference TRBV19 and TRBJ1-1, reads DGGITQSPKYLFRKEGQNVTLSCEQNLNHDAMYWYRQDPGQGLRLIYYSQIVNDFQKGDIAEGYSVSREKKESFPLTVTSAQKNPTAFYLCASSRQINTEAFFGQGTRLTVV.

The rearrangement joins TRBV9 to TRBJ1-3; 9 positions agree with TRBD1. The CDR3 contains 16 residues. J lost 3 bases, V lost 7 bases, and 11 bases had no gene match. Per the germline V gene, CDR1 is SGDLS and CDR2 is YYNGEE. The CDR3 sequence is CASGGQGQSRGNTIYF. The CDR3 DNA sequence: TGTGCCAGCGGAGGACAGGGGCAATCGCGTGGAAACACCATATATTTT.

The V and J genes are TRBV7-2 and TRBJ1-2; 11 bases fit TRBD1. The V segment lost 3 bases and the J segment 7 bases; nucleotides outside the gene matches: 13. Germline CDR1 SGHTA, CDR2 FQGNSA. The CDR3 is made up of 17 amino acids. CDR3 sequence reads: CASSFRDLLDRGLGYTF. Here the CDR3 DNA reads TGTGCCAGCAGCTTTAGGGATCTTCTGGACAGGGGGCTTGGCTACACCTTC.

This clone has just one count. CDR3 sequence (DNA): TGTGCCTGGAGTGCCTCCTCGGTCGATGAGCAGTTCTTC. This codes for CAWSASSVDEQFF. V and J are TRBV30 and TRBJ2-1; D is unclear. The CDR3 is 13 amino acids. Trimming left V 1 base short and J 8 bases short, with 12 bases between. Germline V gives CDR1 GTSNPN, CDR2 SVGIG (reference sequence).

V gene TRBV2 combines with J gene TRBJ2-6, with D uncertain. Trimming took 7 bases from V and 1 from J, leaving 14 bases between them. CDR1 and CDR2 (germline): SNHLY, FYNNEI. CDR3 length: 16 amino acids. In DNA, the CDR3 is TGTGCCAGCAAGGTGCAGCCCTCTTCTGGGGCCAACGTCCTGACTTTC. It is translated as CASKVQPSSGANVLTF.

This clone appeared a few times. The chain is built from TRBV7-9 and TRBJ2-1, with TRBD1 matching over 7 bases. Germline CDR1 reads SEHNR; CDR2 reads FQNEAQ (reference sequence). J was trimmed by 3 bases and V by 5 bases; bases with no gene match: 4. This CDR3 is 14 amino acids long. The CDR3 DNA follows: TGTGCCAGCAGCCTCCGGGACAGCTACAATGAGCAGTTCTTC. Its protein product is CASSLRDSYNEQFF.

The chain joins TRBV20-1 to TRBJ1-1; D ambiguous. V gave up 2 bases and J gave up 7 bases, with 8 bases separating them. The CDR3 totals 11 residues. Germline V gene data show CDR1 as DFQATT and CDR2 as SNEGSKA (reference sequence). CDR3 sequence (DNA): TGCAGTGCTAGACCGGACGGTGAAGCTTTCTTT. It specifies CSARPDGEAFF.

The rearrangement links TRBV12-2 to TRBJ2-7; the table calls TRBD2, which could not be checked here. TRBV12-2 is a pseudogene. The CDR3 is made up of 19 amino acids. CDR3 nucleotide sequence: TGTGCAAGTCGCTTATGTGGTACGACTAGCGGAGGAAGCTCCTACGAGCAGTACGTC. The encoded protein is CASRLCGTTSGGSSYEQYV.

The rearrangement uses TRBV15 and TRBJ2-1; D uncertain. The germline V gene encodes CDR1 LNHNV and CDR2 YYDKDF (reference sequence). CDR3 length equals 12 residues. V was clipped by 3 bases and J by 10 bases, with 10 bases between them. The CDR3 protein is CATSRTVREQFF. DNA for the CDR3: TGTGCCACCAGCAGGACGGTGCGCGAGCAGTTCTTC. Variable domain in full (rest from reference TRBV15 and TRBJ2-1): DAMVIQNPRYQVTQFGKPVTLSCSQTLNHNVMYWYQQKSSQAPKLLFHYYDKDFNNEADTPDNFQSRRPNTSFCFLDIRSPGLGDTAMYLCATSRTVREQFFGPGTRLTVL.

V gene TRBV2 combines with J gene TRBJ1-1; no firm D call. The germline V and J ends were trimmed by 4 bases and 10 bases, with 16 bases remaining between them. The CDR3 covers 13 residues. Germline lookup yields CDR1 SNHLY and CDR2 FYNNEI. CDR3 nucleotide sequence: TGTGCCAGCAGTGGGCAGGCCGTAGTAGGAGCTTTCTTT. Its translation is CASSGQAVVGAFF.

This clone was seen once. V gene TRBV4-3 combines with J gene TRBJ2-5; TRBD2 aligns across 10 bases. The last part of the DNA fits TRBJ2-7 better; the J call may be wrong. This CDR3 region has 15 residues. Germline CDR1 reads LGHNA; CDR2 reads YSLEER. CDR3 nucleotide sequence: TGCGCCAGCAGCCACCTAGCGGGGGAAGTTTACGAGCAGTACTTC. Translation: CASSHLAGEVYEQYF.